By frequency in the sample, the clone carrying this T cell receptor beta chain is medium-sized. Its antigen is not known. These data are taken from a study of early T cells in non-severe SARS-CoV-2 infection. Turning to the study itself: Chains were not paired, and sequencing was done on bulk RNA from unsorted whole blood.

Germline CDR1 reads DFQATT; CDR2 reads SNEGSKA (reference sequence). The CDR3 contains 12 residues. V was shortened by 8 bases and J by 4 bases, with 14 bases between the two germline ends. Attachment of unique molecular identifiers was made to individual cDNA molecules. TCRdb re-called the 5' RACE reads with MiXCR, one entry per CDR3 protein. The profile covers approximately 35,000 distinct CDR3 sequences, with roughly 5.9% appearing a single time and 5.3% taken by the ten largest. Notes on the study in general: Lookups in VDJdb leaned toward anti-spike CD8 responses and missed private and CD4 specificities.

Sample: whole blood. The chain has TRBV20-1 and TRBJ2-5; D not resolved. The receptor was derived from an adult who was a healthcare worker with PCR-confirmed SARS-CoV-2 infection or an uninfected control (not recorded which). CDR3 nucleotide sequence: TGCAGTACCCCTGCCTTGGGAGAGACCCAGTACTTC. It yields the protein CSTPALGETQYF.